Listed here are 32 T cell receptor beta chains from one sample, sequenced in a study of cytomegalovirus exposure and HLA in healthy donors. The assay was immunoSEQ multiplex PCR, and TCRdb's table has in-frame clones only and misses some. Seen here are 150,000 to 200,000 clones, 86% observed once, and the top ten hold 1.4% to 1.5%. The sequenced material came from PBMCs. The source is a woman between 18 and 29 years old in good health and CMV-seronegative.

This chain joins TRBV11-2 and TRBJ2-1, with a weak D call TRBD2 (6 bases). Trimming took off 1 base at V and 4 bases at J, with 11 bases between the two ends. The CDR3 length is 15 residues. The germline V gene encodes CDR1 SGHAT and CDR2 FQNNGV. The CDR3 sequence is CASSLAAGQYNEQFF. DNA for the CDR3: TGTGCCAGCAGCTTAGCAGCGGGTCAATACAATGAGCAGTTCTTC.

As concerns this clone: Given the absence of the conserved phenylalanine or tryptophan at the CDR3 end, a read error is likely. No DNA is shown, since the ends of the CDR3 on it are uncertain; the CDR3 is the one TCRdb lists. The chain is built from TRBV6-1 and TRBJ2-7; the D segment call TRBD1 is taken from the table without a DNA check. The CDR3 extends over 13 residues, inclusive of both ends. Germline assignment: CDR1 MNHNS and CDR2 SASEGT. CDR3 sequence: CASSTNGADSTFL.

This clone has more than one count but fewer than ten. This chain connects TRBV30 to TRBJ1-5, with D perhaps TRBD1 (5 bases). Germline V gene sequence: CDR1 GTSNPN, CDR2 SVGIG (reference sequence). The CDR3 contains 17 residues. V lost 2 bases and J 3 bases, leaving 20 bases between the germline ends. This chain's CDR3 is CAWSREDAGVANQPQHF. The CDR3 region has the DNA TGTGCCTGGAGTCGTGAGGATGCGGGGGTAGCCAATCAGCCCCAGCATTTT.

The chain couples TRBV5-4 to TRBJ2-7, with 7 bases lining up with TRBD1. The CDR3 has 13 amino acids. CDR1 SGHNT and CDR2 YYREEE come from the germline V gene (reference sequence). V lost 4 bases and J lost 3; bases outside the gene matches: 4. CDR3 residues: CASSTGQSYEQYF. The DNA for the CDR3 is TGTGCCAGCAGCACGGGACAGAGCTACGAGCAGTACTTC.

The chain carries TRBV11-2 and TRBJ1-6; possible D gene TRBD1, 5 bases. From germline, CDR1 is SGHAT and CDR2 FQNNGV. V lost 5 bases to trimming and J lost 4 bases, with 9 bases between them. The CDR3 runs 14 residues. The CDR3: CASSPDIYNSPLHF. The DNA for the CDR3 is TGTGCCAGCAGCCCGGACATATATAATTCACCCCTCCACTTT.

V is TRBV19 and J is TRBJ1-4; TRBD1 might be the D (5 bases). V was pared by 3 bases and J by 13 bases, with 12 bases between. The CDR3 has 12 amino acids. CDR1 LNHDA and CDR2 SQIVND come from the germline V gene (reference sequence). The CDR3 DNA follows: TGTGCCAGTAGTATTCTCGGCGGGGCACTGTTTTTT. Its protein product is CASSILGGALFF. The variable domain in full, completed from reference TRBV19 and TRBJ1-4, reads DGGITQSPKYLFRKEGQNVTLSCEQNLNHDAMYWYRQDPGQGLRLIYYSQIVNDFQKGDIAEGYSVSREKKESFPLTVTSAQKNPTAFYLCASSILGGALFFGSGTQLSVL.

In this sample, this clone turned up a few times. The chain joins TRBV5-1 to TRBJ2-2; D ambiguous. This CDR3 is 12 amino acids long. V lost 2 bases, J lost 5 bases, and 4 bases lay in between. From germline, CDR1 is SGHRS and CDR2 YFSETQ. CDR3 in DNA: TGCGCCAGCAGCTTCTTGACCGGGGAGCTGTTTTTT. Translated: CASSFLTGELFF.

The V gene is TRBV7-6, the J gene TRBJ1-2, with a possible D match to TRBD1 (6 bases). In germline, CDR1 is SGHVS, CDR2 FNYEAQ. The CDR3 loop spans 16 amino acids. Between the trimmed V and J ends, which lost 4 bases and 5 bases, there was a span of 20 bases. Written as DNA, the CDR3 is TGTGCCAGCAGCTCTACACGGGCCGGGACAAGATATGGCTACACCTTC. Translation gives CASSSTRAGTRYGYTF. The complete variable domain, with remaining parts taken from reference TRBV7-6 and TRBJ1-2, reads GAGVSQSPRYKVTKRGQDVALRCDPISGHVSLYWYRQALGQGPEFLTYFNYEAQQDKSGLPNDRFSAERPEGSISTLTIQRTEQRDSAMYRCASSSTRAGTRYGYTFGSGTRLTVV.

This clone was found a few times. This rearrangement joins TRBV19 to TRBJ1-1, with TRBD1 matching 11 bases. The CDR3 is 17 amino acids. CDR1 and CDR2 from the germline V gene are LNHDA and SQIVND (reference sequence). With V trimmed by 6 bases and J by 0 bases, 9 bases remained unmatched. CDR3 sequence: CASSRDRGVAMNTEAFF. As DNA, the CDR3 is TGTGCCAGTAGCCGGGACAGGGGGGTTGCGATGAACACTGAAGCTTTCTTT.

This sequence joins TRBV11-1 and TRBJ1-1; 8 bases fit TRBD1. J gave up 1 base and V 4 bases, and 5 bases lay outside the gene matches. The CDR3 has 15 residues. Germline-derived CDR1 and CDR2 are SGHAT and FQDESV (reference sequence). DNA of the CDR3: TGTGCCAGCAGCTCGGTGGGACAGGCGAACACTGAAGCTTTCTTT. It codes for CASSSVGQANTEAFF. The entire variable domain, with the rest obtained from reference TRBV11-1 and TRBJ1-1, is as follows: EAEVAQSPRYKITEKSQAVAFWCDPISGHATLYWYRQILGQGPELLVQFQDESVVDDSQLPKDRFSAERLKGVDSTLKIQPAELGDSAMYLCASSSVGQANTEAFFGQGTRLTVV.

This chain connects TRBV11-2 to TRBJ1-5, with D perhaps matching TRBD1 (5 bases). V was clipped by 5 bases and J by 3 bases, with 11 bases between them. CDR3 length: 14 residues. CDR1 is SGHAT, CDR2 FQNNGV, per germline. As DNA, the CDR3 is TGTGCCAGCAGCCTTGGGGCCCTCAATCAGCCCCAGCATTTT. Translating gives CASSLGALNQPQHF. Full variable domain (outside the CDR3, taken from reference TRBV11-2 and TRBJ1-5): EAGVAQSPRYKIIEKRQSVAFWCNPISGHATLYWYQQILGQGPKLLIQFQNNGVVDDSQLPKDRFSAERLKGVDSTLKIQPAKLEDSAVYLCASSLGALNQPQHFGDGTRLSIL.

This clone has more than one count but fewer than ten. The chain's CDR3 is CASSSSLEGKQFF. The DNA for the CDR3 is TGTGCCAGCAGCTCCTCCCTAGAAGGAAAGCAGTTCTTC. This chain uses TRBV7-3 with TRBJ2-1; D not certain. The CDR3 sequence is 13 residues long. CDR1 and CDR2 (germline): SGHTA, FQGTGA. V was pared by 4 bases and J by 11 bases, with 15 bases between. The variable domain in full, completed from reference TRBV7-3 and TRBJ2-1, reads GAGVSQTPSNKVTEKGKYVELRCDPISGHTALYWYRQSLGQGPEFLIYFQGTGAADDSGLPNDRFFAVRPEGSVSTLKIQRTERGDSAVYLCASSSSLEGKQFFGPGTRLTVL.

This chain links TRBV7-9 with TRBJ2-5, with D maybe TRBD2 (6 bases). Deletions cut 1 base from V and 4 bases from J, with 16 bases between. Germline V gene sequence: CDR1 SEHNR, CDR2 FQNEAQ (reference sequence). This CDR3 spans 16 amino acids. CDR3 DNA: TGTGCCAGCAGCTTAGTGGCGGGGCTGGGCTCAGAGACCCAGTACTTC. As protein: CASSLVAGLGSETQYF.

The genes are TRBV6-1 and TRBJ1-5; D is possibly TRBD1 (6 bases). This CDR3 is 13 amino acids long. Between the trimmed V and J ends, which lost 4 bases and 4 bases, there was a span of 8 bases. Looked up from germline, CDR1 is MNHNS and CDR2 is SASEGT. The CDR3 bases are TGTGCCAGCAGTGGTGACAGGAATCAGCCCCAGCATTTT. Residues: CASSGDRNQPQHF.

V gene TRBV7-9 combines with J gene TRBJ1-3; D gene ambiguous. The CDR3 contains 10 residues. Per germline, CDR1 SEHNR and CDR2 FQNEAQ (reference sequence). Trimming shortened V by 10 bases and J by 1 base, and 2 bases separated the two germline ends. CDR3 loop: CATSGNTIYF. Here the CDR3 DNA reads TGTGCCACGTCTGGAAACACCATATATTTT. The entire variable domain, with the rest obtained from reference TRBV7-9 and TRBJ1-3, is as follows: DTGVSQNPRHKITKRGQNVTFRCDPISEHNRLYWYRQTLGQGPEFLTYFQNEAQLEKSRLLSDRFSAERPKGSFSTLEIQRTEQGDSAMYLCATSGNTIYFGEGSWLTVV.

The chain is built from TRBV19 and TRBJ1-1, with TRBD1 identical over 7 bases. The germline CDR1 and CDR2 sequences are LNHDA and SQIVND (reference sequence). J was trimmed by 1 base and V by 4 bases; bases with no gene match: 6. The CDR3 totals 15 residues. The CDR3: CASSTPDRTNTEAFF. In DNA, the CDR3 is TGTGCCAGTAGTACCCCGGACAGGACGAACACTGAAGCTTTCTTT. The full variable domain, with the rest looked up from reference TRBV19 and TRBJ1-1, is DGGITQSPKYLFRKEGQNVTLSCEQNLNHDAMYWYRQDPGQGLRLIYYSQIVNDFQKGDIAEGYSVSREKKESFPLTVTSAQKNPTAFYLCASSTPDRTNTEAFFGQGTRLTVV.

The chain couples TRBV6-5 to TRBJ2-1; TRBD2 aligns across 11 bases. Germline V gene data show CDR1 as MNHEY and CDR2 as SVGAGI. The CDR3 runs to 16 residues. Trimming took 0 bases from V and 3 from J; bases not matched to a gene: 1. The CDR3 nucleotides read TGTGCCAGCAGTTACTCGGGACTAGCGGACTACAATGAGCAGTTCTTC. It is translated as CASSYSGLADYNEQFF.

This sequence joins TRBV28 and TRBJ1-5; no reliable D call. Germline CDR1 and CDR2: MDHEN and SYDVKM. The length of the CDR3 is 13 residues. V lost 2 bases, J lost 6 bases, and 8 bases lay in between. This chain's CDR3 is CASSLNRGQPQHF. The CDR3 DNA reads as TGTGCCAGCAGTTTAAATAGAGGTCAGCCCCAGCATTTT.

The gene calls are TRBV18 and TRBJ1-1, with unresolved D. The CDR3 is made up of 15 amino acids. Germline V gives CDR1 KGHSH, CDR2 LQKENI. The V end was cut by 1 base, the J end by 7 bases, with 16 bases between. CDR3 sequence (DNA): TGTGCCAGCTCACCACTGTACTCTAAACCTAATGAAGCTTTCTTT. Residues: CASSPLYSKPNEAFF.

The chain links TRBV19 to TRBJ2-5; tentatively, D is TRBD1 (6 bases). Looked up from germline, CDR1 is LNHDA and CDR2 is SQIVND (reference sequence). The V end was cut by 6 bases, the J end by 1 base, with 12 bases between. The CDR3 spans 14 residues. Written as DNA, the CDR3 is TGTGCCAGTAGAACAAGGGGGTTCCAAGAGACCCAGTACTTC. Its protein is CASRTRGFQETQYF.

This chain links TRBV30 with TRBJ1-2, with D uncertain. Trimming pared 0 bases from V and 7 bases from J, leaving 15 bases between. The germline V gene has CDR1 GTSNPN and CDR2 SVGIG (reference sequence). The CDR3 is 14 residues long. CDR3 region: CAWSVTQLSGGYTF. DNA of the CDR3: TGTGCCTGGAGTGTTACACAACTCAGCGGTGGCTACACCTTC.

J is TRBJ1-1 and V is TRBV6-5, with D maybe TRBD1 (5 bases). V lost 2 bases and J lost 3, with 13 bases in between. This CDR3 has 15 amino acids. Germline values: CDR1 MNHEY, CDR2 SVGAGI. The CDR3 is CASSYLGGLYTEAFF. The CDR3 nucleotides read TGTGCCAGCAGTTACCTGGGGGGACTGTACACTGAAGCTTTCTTT.

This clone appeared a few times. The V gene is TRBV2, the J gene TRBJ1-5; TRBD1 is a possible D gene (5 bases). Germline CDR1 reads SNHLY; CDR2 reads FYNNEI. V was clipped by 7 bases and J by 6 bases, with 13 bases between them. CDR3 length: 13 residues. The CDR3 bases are TGTGCCAGCACATTAGGGGCAGGTCAGCCCCAGCATTTT. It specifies CASTLGAGQPQHF.

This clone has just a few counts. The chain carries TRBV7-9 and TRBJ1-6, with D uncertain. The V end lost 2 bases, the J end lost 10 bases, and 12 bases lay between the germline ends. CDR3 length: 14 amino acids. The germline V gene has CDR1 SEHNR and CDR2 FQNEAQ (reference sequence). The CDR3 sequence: CASSLPDWVSPLHF. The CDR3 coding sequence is TGTGCCAGCAGCTTACCCGACTGGGTGTCACCCCTCCACTTT.

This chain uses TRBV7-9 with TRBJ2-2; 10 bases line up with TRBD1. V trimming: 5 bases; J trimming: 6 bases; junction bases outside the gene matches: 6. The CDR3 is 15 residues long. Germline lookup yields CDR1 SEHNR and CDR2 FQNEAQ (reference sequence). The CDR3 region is CASSRQGTGAGELFF. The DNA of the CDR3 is TGTGCCAGCAGCAGACAAGGGACAGGGGCCGGGGAGCTGTTTTTT.

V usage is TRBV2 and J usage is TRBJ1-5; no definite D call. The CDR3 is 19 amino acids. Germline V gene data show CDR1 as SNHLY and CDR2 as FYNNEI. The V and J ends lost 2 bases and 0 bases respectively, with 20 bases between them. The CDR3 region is CASSEFRTSVQYSNQPQHF. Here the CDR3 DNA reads TGTGCCAGCAGTGAATTCCGGACTTCTGTCCAGTATAGCAATCAGCCCCAGCATTTT. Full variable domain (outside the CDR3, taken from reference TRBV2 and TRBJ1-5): EPEVTQTPSHQVTQMGQEVILRCVPISNHLYFYWYRQILGQKVEFLVSFYNNEISEKSEIFDDQFSVERPDGSNFTLKIRSTKLEDSAMYFCASSEFRTSVQYSNQPQHFGDGTRLSIL.

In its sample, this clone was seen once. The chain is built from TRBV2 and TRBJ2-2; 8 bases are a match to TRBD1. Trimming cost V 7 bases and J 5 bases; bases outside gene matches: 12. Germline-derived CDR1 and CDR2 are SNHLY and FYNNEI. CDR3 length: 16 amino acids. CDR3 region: CASNHPGDRRTGELFF. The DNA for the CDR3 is TGTGCCAGCAATCACCCCGGGGACAGGCGGACCGGGGAGCTGTTTTTT.

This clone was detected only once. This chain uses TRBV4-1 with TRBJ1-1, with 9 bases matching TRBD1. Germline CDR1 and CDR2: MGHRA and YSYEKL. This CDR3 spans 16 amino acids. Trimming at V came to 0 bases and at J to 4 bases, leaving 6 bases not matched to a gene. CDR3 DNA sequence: TGCGCCAGCAGCCAAGATCCGCGGGACAGGGCCACTGAAGCTTTCTTT. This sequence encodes CASSQDPRDRATEAFF.

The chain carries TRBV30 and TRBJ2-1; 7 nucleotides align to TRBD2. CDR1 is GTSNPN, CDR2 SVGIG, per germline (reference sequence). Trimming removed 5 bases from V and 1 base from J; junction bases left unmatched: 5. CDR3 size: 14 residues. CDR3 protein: CAWVGGFSYNEQFF. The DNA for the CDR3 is TGTGCCTGGGTGGGGGGGTTTTCCTACAATGAGCAGTTCTTC.

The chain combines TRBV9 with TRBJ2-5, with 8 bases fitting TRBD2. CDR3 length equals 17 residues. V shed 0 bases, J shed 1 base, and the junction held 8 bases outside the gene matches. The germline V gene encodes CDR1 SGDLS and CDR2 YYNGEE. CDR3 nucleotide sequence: TGTGCCAGCAGCGTAGGAGGCCGGGGGGGGACCCAAGAGACCCAGTACTTC. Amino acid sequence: CASSVGGRGGTQETQYF.

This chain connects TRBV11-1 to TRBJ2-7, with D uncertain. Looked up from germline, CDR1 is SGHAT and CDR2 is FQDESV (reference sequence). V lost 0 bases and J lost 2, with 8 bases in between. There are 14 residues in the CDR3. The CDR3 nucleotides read TGTGCCAGCAGCTTAGCCTTCCCCCCCTACGAGCAGTACTTC. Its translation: CASSLAFPPYEQYF.

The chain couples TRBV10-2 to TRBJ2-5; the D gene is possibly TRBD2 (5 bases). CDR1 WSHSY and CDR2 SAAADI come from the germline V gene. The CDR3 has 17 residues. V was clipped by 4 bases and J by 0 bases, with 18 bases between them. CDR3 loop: CASSVRVERKHQETQYF. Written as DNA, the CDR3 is TGCGCCAGCAGTGTTAGGGTGGAGCGGAAACACCAAGAGACCCAGTACTTC.